This T cell receptor beta chain originates from a study of blood T cell repertoires in COVID-19. Background on the study: Material from acute and convalescent COVID-19 was sourced from the United States, Italy and Spain.

The CDR3 spans 12 residues. From germline, CDR1 is SNHLY and CDR2 FYNNEI. The V and J ends lost 9 bases and 5 bases, in that order; junction bases with no gene match: 6. Assay used: immunoSEQ multiplex PCR; TCRdb lists only in-frame clones, some missing. Among about 380,000 clones, roughly nine tenths were seen once, and the ten largest hold 0.95% to 1.5%. Sequenced input: peripheral blood. The receptor was derived from a man aged 35-49 years with acute or convalescent COVID-19. The chain joins TRBV2 to TRBJ1-1; 7 positions match TRBD1. The CDR3 loop reads CASSYRGTEAFF. The CDR3 DNA is TGTGCCAGTTCTTACAGGGGAACTGAAGCTTTCTTT.